This TCR beta chain came from a study of blood T cell repertoires in COVID-19. Overall study context: Samples representing acute and convalescent COVID-19 were sourced from the United States, Italy and Spain. Sources were T cells, B-cell-depleted T cells, or PBMCs; the material itself was cDNA or gDNA.

The Seattle patients joined while their infection was active and were tracked longitudinally afterward. Germline V gene data show CDR1 as SEHNR and CDR2 as FQNEAQ (reference sequence). Between the trimmed V and J ends, which lost 5 bases and 3 bases, there was a span of 13 bases. CDR3 length: 14 amino acids. In the original processing: It was from reference gene primer amplification that nucleated cell counts were estimated. The protocol was immunoSEQ multiplex PCR, while the TCRdb copy is restricted to in-frame clones and leaves out a portion. V and J calls and clone size are as listed in that table; D and trimming were resolved from the DNA. This table has about 190,000 clones, 82% appearing once. In this sample, this clone turned up once.

V and J are TRBV7-9 and TRBJ1-1, with TRBD1 as a possible D gene (5 bases). This TCR was sampled from a woman in her sixties or seventies with COVID-19, enrolled during active disease. Sequenced material: peripheral blood. The CDR3 DNA is TGTGCCAGCAGCCCAGACAGACCCTACACTGAAGCTTTCTTT. It encodes CASSPDRPYTEAFF.